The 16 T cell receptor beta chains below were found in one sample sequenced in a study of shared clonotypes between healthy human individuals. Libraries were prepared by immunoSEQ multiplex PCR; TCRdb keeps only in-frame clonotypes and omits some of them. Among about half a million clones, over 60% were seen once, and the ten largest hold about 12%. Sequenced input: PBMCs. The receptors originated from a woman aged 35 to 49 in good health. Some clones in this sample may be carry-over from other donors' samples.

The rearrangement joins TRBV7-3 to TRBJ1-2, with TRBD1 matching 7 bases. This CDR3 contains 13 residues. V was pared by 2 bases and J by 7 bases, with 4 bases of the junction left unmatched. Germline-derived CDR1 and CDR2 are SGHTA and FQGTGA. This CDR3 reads CASSLAGGAGYTF. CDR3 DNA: TGTGCCAGCAGCTTAGCAGGGGGAGCTGGCTACACCTTC.

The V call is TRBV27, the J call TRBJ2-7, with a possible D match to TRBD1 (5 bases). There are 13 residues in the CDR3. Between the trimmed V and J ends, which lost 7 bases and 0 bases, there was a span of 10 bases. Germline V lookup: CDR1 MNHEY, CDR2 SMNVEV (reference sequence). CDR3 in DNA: TGTGCCAGCATGAACAGGAGCTCCTACGAGCAGTACTTC. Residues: CASMNRSSYEQYF.

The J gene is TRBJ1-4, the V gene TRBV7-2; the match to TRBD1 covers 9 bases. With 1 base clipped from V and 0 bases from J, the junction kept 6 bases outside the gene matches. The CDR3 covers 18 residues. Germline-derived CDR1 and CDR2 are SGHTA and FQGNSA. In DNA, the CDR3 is TGTGCCAGCAGCTTAGGATGGGGACAGGGAGCAACTAATGAAAAACTGTTTTTT. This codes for CASSLGWGQGATNEKLFF.

The CDR3 coding sequence is TGTGCCAGCTGCGAAGGGTGGAAGGCAGAGACCCAGTACTTC. Its protein is CASCEGWKAETQYF. The V call is TRBV18, the J call TRBJ2-5; D is undetermined. V lost 7 bases and J lost 4, with 16 bases in between. Germline V gives CDR1 KGHSH, CDR2 LQKENI. The CDR3 extends over 14 amino acids.

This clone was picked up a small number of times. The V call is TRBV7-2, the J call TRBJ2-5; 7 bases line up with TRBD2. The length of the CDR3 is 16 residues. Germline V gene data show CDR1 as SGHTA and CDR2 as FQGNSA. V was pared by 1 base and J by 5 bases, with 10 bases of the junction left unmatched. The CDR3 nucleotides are TGTGCCAGCAGCTTAGTAGGGGCGGGAGTGGGGGAGACCCAGTACTTC. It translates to CASSLVGAGVGETQYF.

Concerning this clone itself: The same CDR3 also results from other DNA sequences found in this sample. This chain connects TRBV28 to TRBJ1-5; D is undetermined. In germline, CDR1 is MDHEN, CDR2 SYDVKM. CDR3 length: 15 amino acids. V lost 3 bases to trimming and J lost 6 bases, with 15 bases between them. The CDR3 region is CASSLTVALGQPQHF. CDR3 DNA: TGTGCCAGCAGTTTGACCGTAGCCCTCGGTCAGCCCCAGCATTTT.

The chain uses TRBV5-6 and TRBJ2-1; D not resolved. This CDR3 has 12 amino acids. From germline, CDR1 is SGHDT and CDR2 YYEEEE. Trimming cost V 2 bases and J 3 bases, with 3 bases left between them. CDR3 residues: CASSFDYNEQFF. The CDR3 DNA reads TGTGCCAGCAGCTTCGACTACAATGAGCAGTTCTTC.

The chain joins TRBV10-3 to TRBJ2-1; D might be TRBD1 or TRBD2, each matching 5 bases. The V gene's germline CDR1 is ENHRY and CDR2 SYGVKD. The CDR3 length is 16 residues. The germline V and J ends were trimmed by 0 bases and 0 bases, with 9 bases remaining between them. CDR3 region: CAISESGVGSYNEQFF. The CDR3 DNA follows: TGTGCCATCAGTGAGTCGGGGGTGGGCTCCTACAATGAGCAGTTCTTC.

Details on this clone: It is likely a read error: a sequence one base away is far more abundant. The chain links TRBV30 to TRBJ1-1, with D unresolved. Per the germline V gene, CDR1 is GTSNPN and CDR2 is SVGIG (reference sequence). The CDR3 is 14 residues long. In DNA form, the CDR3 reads TGTGCCTGGGGTGTGAGAGGGATAAACACTGAAGCTTTCTTT. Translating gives CAWGVRGINTEAFF.

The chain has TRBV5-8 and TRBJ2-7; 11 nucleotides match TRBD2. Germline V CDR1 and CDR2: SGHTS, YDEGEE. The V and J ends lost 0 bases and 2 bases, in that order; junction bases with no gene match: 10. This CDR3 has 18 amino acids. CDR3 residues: CASSLAGASGRWTYEQYF. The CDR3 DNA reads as TGTGCCAGCAGCTTGGCCGGGGCTAGCGGGAGGTGGACCTACGAGCAGTACTTC.

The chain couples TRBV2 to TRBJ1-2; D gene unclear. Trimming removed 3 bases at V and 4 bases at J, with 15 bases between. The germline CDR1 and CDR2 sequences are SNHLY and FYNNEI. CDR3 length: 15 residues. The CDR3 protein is CASSDSPAFGYGYTF. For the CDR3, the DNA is TGTGCCAGCAGTGACAGCCCGGCTTTCGGCTATGGCTACACCTTC.

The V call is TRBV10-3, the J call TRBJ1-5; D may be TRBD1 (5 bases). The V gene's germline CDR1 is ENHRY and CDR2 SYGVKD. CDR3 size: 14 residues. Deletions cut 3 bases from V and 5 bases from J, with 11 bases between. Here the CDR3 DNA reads TGTGCCATCAGTGAACGAGACAGAGATCAGCCCCAGCATTTT. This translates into CAISERDRDQPQHF.

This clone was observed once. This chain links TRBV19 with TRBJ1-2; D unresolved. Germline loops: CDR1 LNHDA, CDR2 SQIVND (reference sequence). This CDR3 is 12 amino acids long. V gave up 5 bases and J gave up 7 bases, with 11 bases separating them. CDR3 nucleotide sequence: TGTGCCAGTAGTGGCCGGATCGGTGGCTACACCTTC. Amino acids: CASSGRIGGYTF.

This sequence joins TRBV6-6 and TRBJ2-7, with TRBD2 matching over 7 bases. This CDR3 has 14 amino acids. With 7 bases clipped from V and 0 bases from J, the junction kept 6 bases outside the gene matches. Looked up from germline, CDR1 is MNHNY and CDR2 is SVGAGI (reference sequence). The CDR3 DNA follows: TGTGCCAGCATTCGGGGGGAGGACTCCTACGAGCAGTACTTC. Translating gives CASIRGEDSYEQYF.

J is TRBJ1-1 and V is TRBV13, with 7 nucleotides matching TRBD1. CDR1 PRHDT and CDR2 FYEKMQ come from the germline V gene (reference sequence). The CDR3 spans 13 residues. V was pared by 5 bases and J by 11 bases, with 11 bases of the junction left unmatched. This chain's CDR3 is CASSPPSGTVAFF. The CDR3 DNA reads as TGTGCCAGCAGCCCCCCTTCCGGGACAGTTGCTTTCTTT.

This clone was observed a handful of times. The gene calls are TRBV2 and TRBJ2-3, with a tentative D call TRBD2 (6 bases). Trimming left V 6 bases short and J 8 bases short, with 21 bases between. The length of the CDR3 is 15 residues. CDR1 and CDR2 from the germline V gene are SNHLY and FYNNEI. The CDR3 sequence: CASSGGPAVGGTQYF. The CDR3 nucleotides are TGTGCCAGCAGCGGGGGTCCGGCGGTGGGTGGTACGCAGTATTTT.